This T cell receptor beta chain was sequenced for a study of T cell clonotyping in hematopoietic cell transplantation (dated by TCRdb to the early 2020s). As for the study more broadly: Blood samples were obtained from recipients approximately 28 days before transplant and at days 30, 100 and 180 after transplant. Recruitment of patients ran from September 2015 to early 2017, and follow-up continued until late 2020 or until death. A total of 120 to 150 blood samples were collected in the study from 35 to 45 consecutive transplant recipients and their related donors.

Nuclei Lysis Solution was used to extract genomic DNA from fresh or cryopreserved unfractionated peripheral blood mononuclear cells. Broader findings and caveats from the paper: A decrease in recipient TCR diversity was observed after transplant, and a progressive increase in pathologically expanded clonotypes was seen from day 30 to day 180. Only a small fraction of recipient repertoires overlapped donor repertoires, with over 95% appearing de novo at the given depth. Sample size was limited, and cells were not sorted, so CD4 and CD8 repertoire contributions could not be separated. Inverse Simpson Index values from donors and from recipients before transplant predicted broader TCR repertoire diversity after transplant.

With the immunoSEQ assay, which is a bias-controlled multiplex PCR relying on V- and J-specific primers, TCR beta CDR3 regions were amplified from genomic DNA. A proprietary barcode and Illumina adapter sequences were added to the CDR3 amplicons in a second PCR step. CDR3 libraries were sequenced on an Illumina MiSeq instrument. The study's processing was this. Export and quality control were done with immunoSEQ Analyzer 3.0, while downstream analyses used R Bioconductor and Immunarch. Only productive rearrangements within the normalized downsampled data set were used in the calculation of repertoire metrics. In the normalized cohort, a clonotype counted as pathologically expanded if the clonotype was larger than 5 templates. The Inverse Simpson Index was used to measure repertoire diversity. To capture all clonotypes, the CMV-specificity analyses were run on the non-normalized data set. TCRdb holds this immuneACCESS table with in-frame rearrangements only. Some clones are missing; in checked studies, unresolved V genes explain under half, and the rest has no known cause. For V, J and clone size, that table is used; D and trimming come from the DNA. This sample lists about 14,000 clones; around two thirds were detected once. Of the sample, roughly 10% falls within the top ten clones.

Note on this clone: The antigen it recognizes is unknown. Base qualities are missing; no much larger clone stands one base away.

The sequence came from a human donor who either received an allogeneic hematopoietic cell transplant for a myeloid malignancy or was a related donor (not recorded which). Some clones in this sample may be carry-over from other donors' samples. The sample consisted of PBMCs.

The sequenced DNA is TGTGCCAGCAGAACTCAACCGGACAGTGGAGAGACCCAGTACTTC. Its coded protein is CASRTQPDSGETQYF. This chain joins TRBV6-1 to TRBJ2-5, and the D gene may be TRBD1, 6 bases matching. V loses 6 bases of germline sequence and J loses 4 bases, and the interval between the two ends is 18 bases. The germline V gene provides CDR1 MNHNS and CDR2 SASEGT. Including cysteine and phenylalanine, the CDR3 has 15 amino acids. The DNA shown is the 45-base CDR3, in frame from base 1.